A single sample is the source of the 30 T cell receptor beta chains below, sequenced in a study of T cell responses to AZD1222 COVID-19 vaccine. Assay: immunoSEQ multiplex PCR; the TCRdb copy retains only in-frame clones and omits some. The repertoire holds 150,000 to 200,000 clones, with approximately 88% as singletons. The sample in question was peripheral blood, obtained on day 0 of AZD1222 vaccination. The source of these receptors is an adult in good health.

This chain uses TRBV9 with TRBJ2-1, with D perhaps given as TRBD1 or TRBD2 (5 bases each). The CDR3 length is 15 residues. The V and J ends lost 0 bases and 7 bases respectively, with 14 bases between them. Germline loops: CDR1 SGDLS, CDR2 YYNGEE. As DNA, the CDR3 is TGTGCCAGCAGCGTAGGCTTCAGGGAGAAGAATGAGCAGTTCTTC. Translating gives CASSVGFREKNEQFF.

The CDR3: CASSHRGGYGYTF. The CDR3 nucleotides are TGCGCCAGCAGCCACAGGGGAGGCTATGGCTACACCTTC. This chain links TRBV4-3 with TRBJ1-2; D may be TRBD1 (6 bases). The V end lost 3 bases, the J end lost 4 bases, and 9 bases lay between the germline ends. CDR1 and CDR2 from the germline V gene are LGHNA and YSLEER. CDR3 size: 13 residues.

This clone was detected only once. This chain links TRBV5-1 with TRBJ2-1, with 11 positions matching TRBD2. This CDR3 has 20 residues. The germline V gene has CDR1 SGHRS and CDR2 YFSETQ. The ends lost 1 base at V and 2 bases at J; junction bases unmatched: 14. CDR3 coding DNA: TGCGCCAGCAGCTTGTATGGTGGTGGCCTAGCGGGGGGAACCTACAATGAGCAGTTCTTC. This translates into CASSLYGGGLAGGTYNEQFF.

The chain employs TRBV28 and TRBJ1-2, with 7 bases aligning to TRBD1. Germline-derived CDR1 and CDR2 are MDHEN and SYDVKM. Trimming removed 5 bases from V and 4 bases from J; junction bases left unmatched: 4. This CDR3 is 13 amino acids long. The DNA for the CDR3 is TGTGCCAGCAGTATAGGACAGGCCTATGGCTACACCTTC. Protein sequence: CASSIGQAYGYTF.

The chain carries TRBV7-3 and TRBJ2-7; D is unresolved. V was shortened by 6 bases and J by 2 bases, with 14 bases between the two germline ends. Germline V gives CDR1 SGHTA, CDR2 FQGTGA. This CDR3 region has 14 residues. In nucleotides, the CDR3 is TGTGCCAGCAGGGTAGGCAGAGAGGCCTACGAGCAGTACTTC. Translated: CASRVGREAYEQYF.

This chain connects TRBV19 to TRBJ1-2, with D possibly matching TRBD1 (5 bases). The V gene lost 9 bases and the J gene lost 2 bases, with 16 bases spanning the gap. Per the germline V gene, CDR1 is LNHDA and CDR2 is SQIVND (reference sequence). The CDR3 spans 14 residues. The CDR3 loop reads CASTGTPQNYGYTF. CDR3 in DNA: TGTGCCAGCACCGGGACTCCCCAAAACTATGGCTACACCTTC.

This chain links TRBV29-1 with TRBJ1-1; D call uncertain. The germline CDR1 and CDR2 sequences are SQVTM and ANQGSEA. Trimming shortened V by 7 bases and J by 3 bases, and 12 bases separated the two germline ends. The CDR3 consists of 12 residues. CDR3 DNA sequence: TGCAGCGCCAAACGTGACGACACTGAAGCTTTCTTT. Translated, it gives CSAKRDDTEAFF.

The chain couples TRBV4-3 to TRBJ1-4, with 11 bases fitting TRBD1. The CDR3 consists of 15 residues. Germline CDR1 and CDR2: LGHNA and YSLEER. Trimming removed 0 bases from V and 7 bases from J; junction bases left unmatched: 1. Here the CDR3 DNA reads TGCGCCAGCAGCCAAGAGGGACAGGGGGGTGAAAAACTGTTTTTT. Its protein product is CASSQEGQGGEKLFF.

V and J are TRBV20-1 and TRBJ1-1; D not certain. Germline V gene data show CDR1 as DFQATT and CDR2 as SNEGSKA (reference sequence). V shed 3 bases and J shed 2 bases, with 13 bases lying between them. The CDR3 runs 14 residues. Here the CDR3 DNA reads TGCAGTGCTAGTCGTACGTTTAGTAACACTGAAGCTTTCTTT. The encoded protein is CSASRTFSNTEAFF.

CDR3 in DNA: TGTGCCAGCAGCATCAGAGCGGGAGACCGCTCCTACAATGAGCAGTTCTTC. This gives the protein CASSIRAGDRSYNEQFF. V gene TRBV3-1 (or the pseudogene TRBV3-2) combines with J gene TRBJ2-1, with TRBD2 identical over 8 bases. J lost 0 bases, V lost 5 bases, and 9 bases had no gene match. This CDR3 is built from 17 residues. Germline CDR1 and CDR2: LGHDT and YNNKEL (reference sequence).

The chain links TRBV7-2 to TRBJ1-5; no reliable D call. V lost 3 bases and J lost 4, with 10 bases in between. The CDR3 spans 14 residues. Germline values: CDR1 SGHTA, CDR2 FQGNSA. The CDR3, as DNA: TGTGCCAGCAGCTTTTTTCTAGGGAATCAGCCCCAGCATTTT. This encodes CASSFFLGNQPQHF.

CDR3 in amino acids: CASSLVQTQETQYF. For the CDR3, the DNA is TGTGCCAGCAGCTTAGTACAAACCCAAGAGACCCAGTACTTC. The rearrangement uses TRBV7-9 and TRBJ2-5; D ambiguous. Between the trimmed V and J ends, which lost 1 base and 1 base, there was a span of 7 bases. The CDR3 length is 14 residues. CDR1 SEHNR and CDR2 FQNEAQ come from the germline V gene (reference sequence).

The V and J genes are TRBV28 and TRBJ1-2; the D is unclear. V shed 2 bases and J shed 0 bases, with 7 bases lying between them. Germline assignment: CDR1 MDHEN and CDR2 SYDVKM. The CDR3 is 14 amino acids. In DNA, the CDR3 is TGTGCCAGCAGTTTAGGTTATTCTAACTATGGCTACACCTTC. It is translated as CASSLGYSNYGYTF.

The chain joins TRBV6-5 to TRBJ1-2; D uncertain. The CDR3 consists of 14 residues. Germline CDR1 and CDR2: MNHEY and SVGAGI. V was pared by 2 bases and J by 1 base, with 8 bases between. The CDR3 reads CASSYNRDNYGYTF. The DNA for the CDR3 is TGTGCCAGCAGTTACAACCGGGATAACTATGGCTACACCTTC.

This sequence joins TRBV6-1 and TRBJ1-5; 9 nucleotides agree with TRBD1. Germline-derived CDR1 and CDR2 are MNHNS and SASEGT. V trimming: 0 bases; J trimming: 1 base; junction bases outside the gene matches: 4. This CDR3 comprises 17 residues. CDR3 DNA: TGTGCCAGCAGTGAAGCGGACAGGGGAGGCAGCAATCAGCCCCAGCATTTT. Translation gives CASSEADRGGSNQPQHF.

This clone was seen a handful of times. J is TRBJ1-1 and V is TRBV10-2, with TRBD1 as a possible D gene (6 bases). V was trimmed by 3 bases and J by 4 bases, leaving 15 bases between them. Germline V gives CDR1 WSHSY, CDR2 SAAADI. The CDR3 contains 15 residues. CDR3 amino acids: CASSDPQGSATEAFF. In DNA form, the CDR3 reads TGCGCCAGCAGTGACCCCCAGGGGTCGGCCACTGAAGCTTTCTTT.

V usage is TRBV5-4 and J usage is TRBJ2-2; D may be TRBD1 or TRBD2 (6 bases each). The CDR3 is 17 residues long. Germline CDR1 and CDR2: SGHNT and YYREEE (reference sequence). V dropped 4 bases and J dropped 1 base, with 17 bases sitting between them. The CDR3 DNA reads TGTGCCAGCAGCCGTGGGGGGCCCTCGGGGAACACCGGGGAGCTGTTTTTT. It specifies CASSRGGPSGNTGELFF.

The rearrangement joins TRBV28 to TRBJ2-7; D is unresolved. The length of the CDR3 is 11 residues. Germline loops: CDR1 MDHEN, CDR2 SYDVKM. Deletions cut 7 bases from V and 1 base from J, with 5 bases between. CDR3 sequence: CASKTSYEQYF. CDR3 DNA: TGTGCCAGCAAAACTTCCTACGAGCAGTACTTC.

This chain uses TRBV6-5 with TRBJ2-3; 13 nucleotides agree with TRBD2. After removal of 6 bases from V and 3 bases from J, the junction contained 3 bases not matched to a gene. This CDR3 is built from 15 residues. Germline CDR1 reads MNHEY; CDR2 reads SVGAGI. The CDR3 nucleotides are TGTGCCAGCAGCACGACTAGCGGGGGGACAGATACGCAGTATTTT. It codes for CASSTTSGGTDTQYF.

The chain carries TRBV12-3 or TRBV12-4 and TRBJ2-1, with D maybe TRBD2 (5 bases). Trimming took off 2 bases at V and 10 bases at J, with 9 bases between the two ends. The CDR3 contains 12 residues. Here the CDR3 reads CASSLSGVEQFF. The CDR3 nucleotides are TGTGCCAGCAGTTTATCCGGGGTGGAGCAGTTCTTC.

The rearrangement uses TRBV6-5 and TRBJ1-5, with D possibly TRBD1 on 6 matching bases. The CDR3 runs 12 residues. V was trimmed by 8 bases and J by 13 bases, leaving 18 bases between them. Germline values: CDR1 MNHEY, CDR2 SVGAGI. The CDR3 loop reads CASGLDRTPQHF. The CDR3 DNA follows: TGTGCCAGCGGGCTAGACAGGACCCCACAGCATTTT.

This sequence joins TRBV27 and TRBJ1-6; perhaps TRBD1 as D (6 bases). Trimming removed 5 bases at V and 0 bases at J, with 14 bases between. The CDR3 has 17 amino acids. Germline V lookup: CDR1 MNHEY, CDR2 SMNVEV (reference sequence). The CDR3 nucleotides read TGTGCCAGCAGTCCCACAGGGACTAGCTCCTATAATTCACCCCTCCACTTT. Its translation: CASSPTGTSSYNSPLHF.

V is TRBV2 and J is TRBJ1-2; no firm D call. The germline V gene encodes CDR1 SNHLY and CDR2 FYNNEI. The CDR3 extends over 13 amino acids. V lost 6 bases to trimming and J lost 4 bases, with 12 bases between them. The CDR3 sequence is CASREGGPYGYTF. CDR3 bases: TGTGCCAGCAGGGAGGGAGGCCCCTATGGCTACACCTTC.

As DNA, the CDR3 is TGCAGTGCTAGTACGACACGTGGGCCTGGGGCGAATGAGCAGTTCTTC. Translating gives CSASTTRGPGANEQFF. The V and J genes are TRBV20-1 and TRBJ2-1; TRBD1 is a possible D gene (5 bases). V dropped 3 bases and J dropped 7 bases, with 22 bases sitting between them. The germline gives CDR1 DFQATT, CDR2 SNEGSKA (reference sequence). The CDR3 runs 16 residues.

The genes are TRBV18 and TRBJ1-1; D unresolved. Looked up from germline, CDR1 is KGHSH and CDR2 is LQKENI. This CDR3 has 14 amino acids. V dropped 3 bases and J dropped 0 bases, with 8 bases sitting between them. CDR3 DNA sequence: TGTGCCAGCTCACCGAACGCTATGAACACTGAAGCTTTCTTT. Amino acid sequence: CASSPNAMNTEAFF.

Points on this clone: One junction end disagrees with the germline gene, perhaps due to a read error. The rearrangement joins TRBV4-2 to TRBJ2-4; no firm D call. The CDR3 consists of 14 residues. The germline V gene has CDR1 LGHNA and CDR2 YNFKEQ. The CDR3 coding sequence is TGTGCCAGCAGCCCAGGAGTAGCCCAAAACATTCAGTACTTC. Translated: CASSPGVAQNIQYF.

This clone came up once. In nucleotides, the CDR3 is TGTGCCAGCACTTCTAGCGGGAGTTCGACAGATACGCAGTATTTT. The encoded protein is CASTSSGSSTDTQYF. This chain links TRBV6-5 with TRBJ2-3; 10 bases fit TRBD2. J lost 3 bases, V lost 7 bases, and 7 bases had no gene match. Germline-derived CDR1 and CDR2 are MNHEY and SVGAGI. CDR3 length: 15 amino acids.

The CDR3 protein is CATSAQGNTEAFF. The CDR3 bases are TGTGCCACCAGCGCGCAGGGGAACACTGAAGCTTTCTTT. This chain connects TRBV15 to TRBJ1-1; possible D gene TRBD1, 5 bases. V lost 5 bases and J lost 1, with 8 bases in between. Per germline, CDR1 LNHNV and CDR2 YYDKDF (reference sequence). The CDR3 runs to 13 residues.

The chain employs TRBV7-6 and TRBJ2-5; D not certain. Trimming removed 6 bases from V and 1 base from J, with 12 bases in between. The CDR3 loop spans 14 amino acids. Germline V gives CDR1 SGHVS, CDR2 FNYEAQ. CDR3 sequence reads: CASSRAGAQETQYF. The DNA for the CDR3 is TGTGCCAGCAGTCGAGCAGGCGCCCAAGAGACCCAGTACTTC. The entire variable domain, with the rest obtained from reference TRBV7-6 and TRBJ2-5, is as follows: GAGVSQSPRYKVTKRGQDVALRCDPISGHVSLYWYRQALGQGPEFLTYFNYEAQQDKSGLPNDRFSAERPEGSISTLTIQRTEQRDSAMYRCASSRAGAQETQYFGPGTRLLVL.

The chain is built from TRBV5-4 and TRBJ2-1; no clear D. The germline V gene has CDR1 SGHNT and CDR2 YYREEE (reference sequence). V was trimmed by 3 bases and J by 8 bases, leaving 6 bases between them. The CDR3 totals 11 residues. CDR3 coding DNA: TGTGCCAGCAGCTCCGCCGATGAGCAGTTCTTC. Its protein product is CASSSADEQFF.